This T cell receptor (beta chain) was profiled in a study of beta chain features in type 1 diabetes listed by TCRdb under 2018. Background for the entire study: Mean age, gender distribution, total cell number and subset yield were not different between patients and healthy donors. A total of 90 million to 120 million sorted cells were examined across all samples, and a strong correlation was observed between cell number per subset and RNA yield. The study compared the TCRB repertoires of sorted circulating CD4+ T cell subsets in recently diagnosed type 1 diabetes patients with those in matched healthy donors. Naive and central memory subsets were obtained from all 30 or so donors, but regulatory and stem cell-like memory subsets were isolated from only 8 patients and about eight healthy donors. Points the paper makes about the study in general: PCR might favor shorter templates, but patient and control samples were amplified and corrected together, so any skew would affect both groups equally. At VDJ recombination sites, type 1 diabetes patients had fewer insertions and more deleted nucleotides, which implies abnormalities in thymic rearrangement. The naive, central memory and regulatory TCRB repertoires appeared to resemble one another more closely among patients than among healthy donors. HLA sub-analyses involved small numbers of individuals, so any influence of HLA type on TCRB rearrangement remained unresolved. In all four CD4+ subsets, TCRB CDR3 length was moderately but significantly shorter in type 1 diabetes patients. Sequencing cDNA rather than genomic DNA could over-represent highly expressing activated cells, although activation and CD3 levels did not differ between groups.

The entire amount of isolated RNA was reverse transcribed using the High Capacity cDNA Reverse Transcription Kit, so the sequenced TCRB transcripts were expressed ones. Deep immunoSEQ sequencing was applied to naive, central memory and regulatory T cell samples, giving an average of around 3.8 million total reads per sample. After sorted cells were lysed in RLT buffer, RNA was extracted with DNase-treated RNeasy Micro or Mini kits, with the choice depending on cell number. Each cell subset was processed separately to prevent cross-contamination, with patient and healthy donor samples processed together. The immunoSEQ multiplex PCR was used to amplify TCRB sequences from cDNA, yielding 87-bp fragments that span the CDR3 region. Sequencing of the amplicons was done on the Illumina HiSeq platform. The paper's data handling went like this. PCR bias was corrected computationally using synthetic template baselines, and reads within Hamming distance 2 were collapsed, with unmergeable singletons discarded. Reads were aligned to IMGT to assign V, D and J genes, CDR3 length, and insertions or deletions at six rearrangement sites. Clonotype counts were normalized to sorted cell number within each subset before computing true diversity and Gini coefficients with the tcR R package. The overlap coefficient, calculated on TCRB nucleotide sequences, was used to quantify repertoire sharing. Out-of-frame TCRB sequences from naive cells were analyzed as a proxy for the pre-selection repertoire. As stored in TCRdb, this immuneACCESS dataset retains in-frame rearrangements with V and J assigned. A fraction of the clones does not appear; measured against another copy, unresolved V genes explain less than half of the discrepancy, and the remainder lacks a known reason. V, J and clone size are taken as reported in that table, and D and trimming were inferred from the DNA itself. Recorded for this sample are 310,000 or so clones; 9.5% to 12% of them occurred a single time. 0.015% of the sample rests with the top ten.

This clone was counted between two and nine times. Its antigen is unknown. No qualities accompany the bases; no much larger clone lies one base away. Each donor gave one peripheral blood draw, averaging roughly 120 mL, which was collected into heparinised tubes. A BD FACSAria II and a panel including CD45RO, CCR7, CD25, CD127, CD95 and CD27 were used to sort naive, central memory, regulatory and stem cell-like memory CD4+ T cells. A purity above 98% was achieved for all sorted populations. Right away, PBMCs were isolated by Lymphoprep density gradient centrifugation and were stained directly, with no culture step. Samples were stained and sorted in pairs, with one healthy donor and one patient per experiment, so that batch effects were minimized. The CDR3 sequence holds 13 residues, the cysteine and phenylalanine included. The entry retains the CDR3 DNA only, 39 bases that are in frame from base 1. Looking up the germline V gene yields CDR1 ENHRY and CDR2 SYGVKD. The junction carries 6 bases between V and J, which are trimmed by 2 bases and 3 bases respectively.

Sequenced material: naive CD4+ T cells from blood. The sample's cell subset or site label, decoded: true naive CD4+ T cells. The rearranged chain carries TRBV10-3 and TRBJ2-3, and possibly TRBD2, on 6 matching bases. This TCR derives from a woman in her twenties or thirties in good health. At the DNA level, the sequence is TGTGCCATCAGTGAGGGAGGGACAGATACGCAGTATTTT. Translated, this gives CAISEGGTDTQYF.